Shown below are 13 T cell receptor beta chains from a single sample sequenced in a study of T cell changes during pregnancy in multiple sclerosis. Sequencing used immunoSEQ multiplex PCR; TCRdb keeps in-frame clones, though not all of them. The table records 30,000 to 35,000 clones, around 90% of them present only once. The sequenced sample was CD8+ T cells from peripheral blood mononuclear cells, obtained in the first trimester of pregnancy. The receptor set was obtained from a female donor with multiple sclerosis, enrolled in a pregnancy study.

Within the sample, this clone is medium-sized (0.01 to 0.1%). The CDR3 spells CASSRMVPAGINNEQFF. As DNA, the CDR3 is TGCGCCAGCAGCCGAATGGTTCCAGCGGGAATTAATAATGAGCAGTTCTTC. The chain employs TRBV5-1 and TRBJ2-1; the match to TRBD2 covers 7 bases. Germline V CDR1 and CDR2: SGHRS, YFSETQ. V shed 4 bases and J 7 bases; nucleotides not matched to a gene: 17. The CDR3 has 17 residues. Variable domain in full (rest from reference TRBV5-1 and TRBJ2-1): KAGVTQTPRYLIKTRGQQVTLSCSPISGHRSVSWYQQTPGQGLQFLFEYFSETQRNKGNFPGRFSGRQFSNSRSEMNVSTLELGDSALYLCASSRMVPAGINNEQFFGPGTRLTVL.

This chain links TRBV6-5 with TRBJ2-7, with a weak D call TRBD1 (5 bases). This CDR3 is 15 amino acids long. CDR1 is MNHEY, CDR2 SVGAGI, per germline. The V gene lost 0 bases and the J gene lost 4 bases, with 13 bases spanning the gap. CDR3: CASSYSSIGVYEQYF. The CDR3 coding sequence is TGTGCCAGCAGTTACTCGAGTATAGGGGTTTACGAGCAGTACTTC.

This chain links TRBV27 with TRBJ2-7, with D tentatively TRBD1 (5 bases). The germline gives CDR1 MNHEY, CDR2 SMNVEV (reference sequence). Trimming took 3 bases from V and 1 from J, leaving 10 bases between them. CDR3 size: 14 residues. Here the CDR3 reads CASSFLDKSYEQYF. CDR3 sequence (DNA): TGTGCCAGCAGTTTTTTGGACAAGTCCTACGAGCAGTACTTC.

The genes are TRBV10-2 and TRBJ2-2; maybe TRBD1 (5 bases). CDR1 WSHSY and CDR2 SAAADI come from the germline V gene. Deletions cut 9 bases from V and 8 bases from J, with 10 bases between. The CDR3 consists of 11 residues. CDR3 loop: CASKQVGELFF. In DNA form, the CDR3 reads TGCGCCAGTAAACAGGTTGGGGAGCTGTTTTTT.

The chain uses TRBV6-4 and TRBJ1-2, with a weak D call TRBD1 (6 bases). The CDR3 spans 14 residues. The germline gives CDR1 MRHNA, CDR2 SNTAGT. With 7 bases removed from V and 8 bases from J, the gap between germline ends came to 20 bases. CDR3 coding DNA: TGTGCCAGCAAAAAGGACAGCGACATAACAGGCTACACCTTC. Translation gives CASKKDSDITGYTF.

The chain recombines TRBV7-2 with TRBJ1-1; D not resolved. The CDR3 length is 16 residues. CDR1 is SGHTA and CDR2 is FQGNSA in the germline V gene. V was cut by 5 bases and J by 0 bases, with 16 bases left in between. CDR3 in DNA: TGTGCCAGCAGCCCCAAGGTGAGGGTATTGAACACTGAAGCTTTCTTT. It is translated as CASSPKVRVLNTEAFF. Full variable domain (rest looked up from reference TRBV7-2 and TRBJ1-1): GAGVSQSPSNKVTEKGKDVELRCDPISGHTALYWYRQSLGQGLEFLIYFQGNSAPDKSGLPSDRFSAERTGGSVSTLTIQRTQQEDSAVYLCASSPKVRVLNTEAFFGQGTRLTVV.

The chain uses TRBV9 and TRBJ1-6, with D hard to call. This CDR3 contains 14 residues. The germline CDR1 and CDR2 sequences are SGDLS and YYNGEE. The V and J ends lost 0 bases and 7 bases respectively, with 8 bases between them. CDR3 nucleotides: TGTGCCAGCAGCGTAGATACATGGAATTCACCCCTCCACTTT. It yields the protein CASSVDTWNSPLHF.

V gene TRBV28 combines with J gene TRBJ1-5, with D possibly TRBD1 on 6 matching bases. The germline V gene encodes CDR1 MDHEN and CDR2 SYDVKM. The CDR3 sequence is 14 residues long. Trimming stripped 3 bases from V and 5 bases from J, with 11 bases between. The CDR3 sequence: CASSFAGADQPQHF. Here the CDR3 DNA reads TGTGCCAGCAGTTTTGCGGGGGCGGATCAGCCCCAGCATTTT.

The chain links TRBV6-5 to TRBJ2-7; 9 bases are a match to TRBD2. The junction had 10 bases not matched to a gene; V was cut back by 0 bases and J by 7 bases. The CDR3 consists of 16 residues. Germline CDR1 is MNHEY and CDR2 is SVGAGI. The CDR3 DNA sequence: TGTGCCAGCAGTTACTCGAGTTCTAGCGGGGACGGGGAGCAGTACTTC. Amino acids: CASSYSSSSGDGEQYF.

The table lists this clone with a few counts. The chain couples TRBV6-6 to TRBJ2-7, with 9 nucleotides matching TRBD1. Germline lookup yields CDR1 MNHNY and CDR2 SVGAGI (reference sequence). The CDR3 covers 14 residues. V was clipped by 0 bases and J by 3 bases; unmatched bases: 0. Here the CDR3 DNA reads TGTGCCAGCAGTTACTCGACAGGGGGCTACGAGCAGTACTTC. Translated, it gives CASSYSTGGYEQYF.

This sequence joins TRBV30 and TRBJ1-4; 10 bases map to TRBD1. CDR3 length equals 13 residues. Germline assignment: CDR1 GTSNPN and CDR2 SVGIG (reference sequence). The V and J ends lost 5 bases and 7 bases, in that order; junction bases with no gene match: 4. The CDR3 region has the DNA TGTGCCTGGCACCGGGACAGGGGTGAAAAACTGTTTTTT. Its translation is CAWHRDRGEKLFF.

This clone was counted a few times. This sequence joins TRBV10-2 and TRBJ2-7; 9 bases fit TRBD2. The V segment lost 6 bases and the J segment 5 bases; nucleotides outside the gene matches: 5. CDR1 is WSHSY, CDR2 SAAADI, per germline. The CDR3 is 13 residues long. In DNA, the CDR3 is TGCGCCAGCAGAACCGGACTAGCGAACGAGCAGTACTTC. Protein: CASRTGLANEQYF.

Here the CDR3 DNA reads TGTGCCAGCAGCTTGGAAGGCGGGAACTATGGCTACACCTTC. Protein product: CASSLEGGNYGYTF. This sequence joins TRBV5-6 and TRBJ1-2; D is unresolved. CDR1 SGHDT and CDR2 YYEEEE come from the germline V gene. This CDR3 is 14 amino acids long. Trimming pared 0 bases from V and 2 bases from J, leaving 8 bases between.